The table lists the clone carrying this TCR beta chain with a count of one. The antigen is unknown. This sample stems from a study of cytomegalovirus exposure and HLA in healthy donors. Whole-study findings and limits: As immune exposure information, only CMV serostatus was available. It was approximately 160 TCR beta chains that were listed as cytomegalovirus-associated.

Trimming took 3 bases from V and 3 from J, leaving 14 bases between them. The germline V gene encodes CDR1 LNHDA and CDR2 SQIVND (reference sequence). The CDR3 totals 15 residues. PCR primers comprised 60 Vbeta and 13 Jbeta primers. Some clones are missing from TCRdb's copy, which holds only in-frame ones; the method was immunoSEQ multiplex PCR. The sample holds about 73,000 clones, roughly 82% seen once. The rearrangement joins TRBV19 to TRBJ1-2; the D gene is possibly TRBD1 (6 bases). The sequencing sample was made of PBMCs. The source of this sequence is a man in his sixties or seventies in good health and CMV-seronegative. The CDR3 is CASSINWRQDYGYTF. The CDR3 region has the DNA TGTGCCAGTAGTATCAACTGGAGACAGGACTATGGCTACACCTTC. Full variable domain (rest looked up from reference TRBV19 and TRBJ1-2): DGGITQSPKYLFRKEGQNVTLSCEQNLNHDAMYWYRQDPGQGLRLIYYSQIVNDFQKGDIAEGYSVSREKKESFPLTVTSAQKNPTAFYLCASSINWRQDYGYTFGSGTRLTVV.